A selection of T cell receptor beta chains follows, all from one sample in a study of OX40 agonist ivuxolimab in advanced cancers. Assay: immunoSEQ multiplex PCR; the TCRdb copy retains only in-frame clones and omits some. The sample consists of about 10,000 clones, 75% to 85% of them appearing once. The sample in question was CD4+ or CD8+ T cells sorted from blood, obtained in a trial of the OX40 agonist ivuxolimab. These receptors all come from an adult with an advanced solid tumor such as melanoma, head and neck, liver or kidney cancer. CDR3s include the opening cysteine and the closing phenylalanine or tryptophan. Fields, in order: D gene, V gene, J gene, clone size, CDR3 protein, CDR3 DNA. A D gene is named only where the DNA matches it firmly. Clone size appears in some rows only: once, few, many, or a class for an expanded clone.

D: .; V: TRBV19; J: TRBJ1-5; size: once; CDR3: CASTPSDSLNQPQHF; DNA: TGTGCCAGTACCCCTTCGGACAGCCTCAATCAGCCCCAGCATTTT
D: .; V: TRBV27; J: TRBJ2-1; size: .; CDR3: CASRIRVLGGHNEQFF; DNA: TGTGCCAGCAGGATACGGGTTTTGGGGGGCCACAATGAGCAGTTCTTC
D: TRBD1; V: TRBV19; J: TRBJ1-1; size: medium-sized; CDR3: CASSIQQGVNTEAFF; DNA: TGTGCCAGTAGTATACAACAGGGGGTGAACACTGAAGCTTTCTTT
D: .; V: TRBV7-9; J: TRBJ2-1; size: .; CDR3: CASSPSGTSDNEQFF; DNA: TGTGCCAGCAGCCCCTCCGGGACGTCCGACAATGAGCAGTTCTTC
D: TRBD2; V: TRBV5-1; J: TRBJ2-1; size: .; CDR3: CASSLLPWAASGGTYNEQFF; DNA: TGCGCCAGCAGCCTACTCCCCTGGGCGGCTAGCGGGGGGACCTACAATGAGCAGTTCTTC
D: TRBD1; V: TRBV4-1; J: TRBJ2-3; size: .; CDR3: CASSSQGAVVTDTQYF; DNA: TGCGCCAGCAGCTCCCAGGGGGCGGTGGTCACAGATACGCAGTATTTT
D: TRBD1; V: TRBV20-1; J: TRBJ2-7; size: .; CDR3: CSAPTGGEQYF; DNA: TGCAGTGCTCCCACAGGGGGCGAGCAGTACTTC
D: .; V: TRBV4-2; J: TRBJ1-5; size: few; CDR3: CASSGTANSNQPQHF; DNA: TGTGCCAGCAGCGGGACGGCAAATAGCAATCAGCCCCAGCATTTT
D: .; V: TRBV9; J: TRBJ2-2; size: .; CDR3: CASSEDSHTGELFF; DNA: TGTGCCAGCAGCGAGGACAGTCACACCGGGGAGCTGTTTTTT
D: TRBD1; V: TRBV30; J: TRBJ1-6; size: .; CDR3: CAWSRQGTSPLHF; DNA: TGTGCCTGGAGCCGACAGGGAACTTCACCCCTCCACTTT
D: TRBD1; V: TRBV4-1; J: TRBJ2-7; size: .; CDR3: CASSPGQLRGPEQYF; DNA: TGCGCCAGCAGTCCGGGACAGCTACGAGGGCCCGAGCAGTACTTC
D: TRBD2; V: TRBV27; J: TRBJ2-3; size: .; CDR3: CASSTLAGVSTDTQYF; DNA: TGTGCCAGCAGTACCCTAGCGGGGGTTTCCACAGATACGCAGTATTTT
D: TRBD2; V: TRBV11-2; J: TRBJ2-3; size: .; CDR3: CASSMGLAGPADTQYF; DNA: TGTGCCAGCAGCATGGGACTAGCGGGTCCCGCAGATACGCAGTATTTT
D: TRBD1; V: TRBV18; J: TRBJ2-5; size: .; CDR3: CASSPPGQGLVGETQYF; DNA: TGTGCCAGCTCACCACCTGGACAGGGGTTAGTCGGAGAGACCCAGTACTTC
D: .; V: TRBV21-1; J: TRBJ1-2; size: .; CDR3: CASSFPPPGYTF; DNA: TGTGCCAGCAGCTTTCCCCCTCCCGGCTACACCTTC